The 25 T cell receptor beta chains listed next were all sequenced from one sample in a study of T cell repertoires in cytomegalovirus infection. These receptors' antigens are unknown. Using its own MiXCR run on the reads, TCRdb lists one record per CDR3 protein. Of 20,000 to 25,000 distinct CDR3 sequences in the sample, 35% to 45% were seen once. Specimen: CD8+ T cells from cultured PBMCs, collected from culture after CMV antigen stimulation. All receptors derive from a human donor in good health (CMV status not recorded). Some clones in this sample may be carry-over from other donors' samples.

Remarks on this clonotype: Just one base apart from a much larger clone, this may be a read error. This chain joins TRBV10-2 and TRBJ2-3; TRBD2 matches at 11 bases. Germline CDR1 WSHSY, CDR2 SAAADI. The J segment lost 4 bases and the V segment lost 5 bases, leaving 5 bases of the junction unmatched. CDR3 length: 15 residues. In nucleotides, the CDR3 is TGCGCCAGCAGTATAGCGGGAGGGGAGCCAGATACGCAGTATTTT. This translates into CASSIAGGEPDTQYF.

The V and J genes are TRBV20-1 and TRBJ2-7; 10 bases align to TRBD2. Unmatched junction bases numbered 8, after V lost 3 bases and J lost 3 bases. Germline V CDR1 and CDR2: DFQATT, SNEGSKA (reference sequence). The CDR3 spans 15 residues. The CDR3 loop is CSASLAGAVHYEQYF. CDR3 DNA sequence: TGCAGTGCTAGCCTAGCGGGGGCAGTACACTACGAGCAGTACTTC.

This clonotype came up a few times. The V call is TRBV5-6, the J call TRBJ2-7; perhaps TRBD2 as D (6 bases). The germline CDR1 and CDR2 sequences are SGHDT and YYEEEE. V was cut by 0 bases and J by 6 bases, with 16 bases left in between. This CDR3 contains 15 residues. The CDR3 is CASSLAGLSYVEQYF. CDR3 sequence (DNA): TGTGCCAGCAGCTTGGCGGGACTTTCCTACGTCGAGCAGTACTTC.

This clonotype was counted at least ten times. V usage is TRBV18 and J usage is TRBJ2-1, with TRBD2 as a possible D gene (6 bases). The CDR3 covers 13 residues. Germline CDR1 KGHSH, CDR2 LQKENI. V shed 3 bases and J shed 8 bases, with 11 bases lying between them. CDR3 sequence: CASSPGGTDEQFF. The CDR3 bases are TGTGCCAGCTCACCCGGCGGGACGGATGAGCAGTTCTTC.

The V call is TRBV28, the J call TRBJ1-4; TRBD1 is a possible D gene (5 bases). The CDR3 loop spans 13 amino acids. V lost 8 bases and J 5 bases, leaving 12 bases between the germline ends. CDR1 MDHEN and CDR2 SYDVKM come from the germline V gene. The CDR3 DNA follows: TGTGCCAGCCGGGACGGAAGGAATGAAAAACTGTTTTTT. It specifies CASRDGRNEKLFF.

V and J are TRBV12-3 or TRBV12-4 and TRBJ1-5; 9 bases agree with TRBD1. This CDR3 is built from 14 residues. J gave up 3 bases and V 8 bases, and 5 bases lay outside the gene matches. The CDR3, as DNA: TGTGCCAGCTCTTACAGGGGGCTCAATCAGCCCCAGCATTTT. Translated: CASSYRGLNQPQHF.

This clonotype was observed a handful of times. DNA of the CDR3: TGTGCCAGCAGCCCTCCGCTCAATGAGCAGTTCTTC. It codes for CASSPPLNEQFF. This chain joins TRBV7-2 and TRBJ2-1; no reliable D call. Germline lookup yields CDR1 SGHTA and CDR2 FQGNSA. Trimming took off 5 bases at V and 6 bases at J, with 8 bases between the two ends. The CDR3 loop spans 12 amino acids.

The chain is built from TRBV5-1 and TRBJ2-7, with 7 bases that match TRBD2. The CDR3 is 15 residues long. J lost 3 bases, V lost 0 bases, and 6 bases had no gene match. Germline V gives CDR1 SGHRS, CDR2 YFSETQ. CDR3 region: CASSLASSGNYEQYF. As DNA, the CDR3 is TGCGCCAGCAGCTTGGCTTCTAGCGGCAACTACGAGCAGTACTTC.

This clonotype was observed a single time. The chain couples TRBV6-2 or TRBV6-3 to TRBJ2-3; 10 bases line up with TRBD2. The ends lost 2 bases at V and 5 bases at J; junction bases unmatched: 13. The CDR3 covers 18 residues. Germline V gene sequence: CDR1 MNHEY, CDR2 SVGEGT. The CDR3 is CASSYGPMERGGRDTQYF. As DNA, the CDR3 is TGTGCCAGCAGTTACGGCCCTATGGAGCGGGGGGGGAGAGATACGCAGTATTTT.

This clonotype was detected many times. The CDR3 bases are TGTGCCAGCAGCCCAGGGGGTTTGAGAGGCTACACCTTC. Residues: CASSPGGLRGYTF. V and J are TRBV11-2 and TRBJ1-2, with 7 bases lining up with TRBD1. The CDR3 is 13 residues long. Unmatched junction bases numbered 8, after V lost 5 bases and J lost 8 bases. Germline V gives CDR1 SGHAT, CDR2 FQNNGV.

This clonotype has ten or more counts. The chain uses TRBV7-3 and TRBJ2-2; the match to TRBD1 covers 7 bases. Germline V gene data show CDR1 as SGHTA and CDR2 as FQGTGA. The J segment lost 4 bases and the V segment lost 2 bases, leaving 7 bases of the junction unmatched. The CDR3 has 16 residues. The chain's CDR3 is CASSLVVAGGTGELFF. CDR3 in DNA: TGTGCCAGCAGCTTAGTTGTGGCAGGGGGCACCGGGGAGCTGTTTTTT.

In its sample, this clonotype was seen once. The rearrangement links TRBV7-8 to TRBJ2-5, with D possibly being TRBD1 or TRBD2 (6 bases each). This CDR3 spans 17 amino acids. V lost 6 bases and J lost 5, with 25 bases in between. Germline V gene data show CDR1 as SGHVS and CDR2 as FQNEAQ. The CDR3 sequence: CASRSHHLGAGYETQYF. CDR3 DNA: TGTGCCAGCAGATCCCACCATCTGGGGGCGGGATACGAGACCCAGTACTTC.

The V call is TRBV12-3 or TRBV12-4, the J call TRBJ1-2; D is uncertain. There are 15 residues in the CDR3. Trimming took 4 bases from V and 8 from J, leaving 20 bases between them. The CDR3 protein is CASSSRTYLPVGYTF. Here the CDR3 DNA reads TGTGCCAGCAGTTCCCGGACTTACCTCCCTGTGGGCTACACCTTC.

This sequence joins TRBV28 and TRBJ1-1, with 7 bases identical to TRBD1. Looked up from germline, CDR1 is MDHEN and CDR2 is SYDVKM. CDR3 length equals 12 residues. V trimming: 6 bases; J trimming: 8 bases; junction bases outside the gene matches: 6. CDR3 in DNA: TGTGCCAGCAGACGCACAGGGGAGGAAGCTTTCTTT. Its translation is CASRRTGEEAFF.

CDR3 sequence: CAWRRRGEQFF. The CDR3 bases are TGTGCCTGGAGACGGCGGGGTGAGCAGTTCTTC. The chain joins TRBV30 to TRBJ2-1; the D gene is possibly TRBD2 (6 bases). V was clipped by 3 bases and J by 9 bases, with 9 bases between them. This CDR3 spans 11 amino acids. The germline V gene encodes CDR1 GTSNPN and CDR2 SVGIG (reference sequence).

At least ten counts were recorded for this clonotype. The rearrangement uses TRBV11-2 and TRBJ2-1; the match to TRBD2 covers 8 bases. The CDR3 sequence is 16 residues long. V trimming: 6 bases; J trimming: 4 bases; junction bases outside the gene matches: 11. Germline CDR1 is SGHAT and CDR2 is FQNNGV. In DNA form, the CDR3 reads TGTGCCAGCAGATCCACCGGGACTAGTCCATACAATGAGCAGTTCTTC. It yields the protein CASRSTGTSPYNEQFF.

In DNA form, the CDR3 reads TGTGCCAGCAGCTCCGACAGGACCTACACAGATACGCAGTATTTT. Its translation is CASSSDRTYTDTQYF. The chain is built from TRBV12-3 or TRBV12-4 and TRBJ2-3, with D possibly TRBD1 on 6 matching bases. The CDR3 length is 15 residues. V was clipped by 6 bases and J by 2 bases, with 15 bases between them.

A few counts support this clonotype. This chain links TRBV6-1 with TRBJ2-3; D gene unclear. The CDR3 runs to 12 residues. Trimming shortened V by 8 bases and J by 2 bases, and 8 bases separated the two germline ends. Germline CDR1 reads MNHNS; CDR2 reads SASEGT. DNA of the CDR3: TGTGCCAGCTCGGCCACCACAGATACGCAGTATTTT. Translation: CASSATTDTQYF.

There are a few counts of this clonotype. The chain couples TRBV7-8 to TRBJ1-2, with a weak D call TRBD1 (6 bases). V was pared by 5 bases and J by 0 bases, with 10 bases between. Germline CDR1 reads SGHVS; CDR2 reads FQNEAQ. The CDR3 runs 14 residues. The CDR3 region is CASSPGVSNYGYTF. For the CDR3, the DNA is TGTGCCAGCAGCCCAGGGGTTTCTAACTATGGCTACACCTTC.

This sequence joins TRBV20-1 and TRBJ2-7; D not resolved. V was clipped by 0 bases and J by 0 bases, with 9 bases between them. The length of the CDR3 is 14 residues. The V gene's germline CDR1 is DFQATT and CDR2 SNEGSKA (reference sequence). The chain's CDR3 is CSARDYGSSYEQYF. The CDR3 coding sequence is TGCAGTGCTAGAGATTACGGCTCCTCCTACGAGCAGTACTTC.

By share, this clonotype ranks as medium-sized. This chain joins TRBV28 and TRBJ2-1; 9 bases align to TRBD1. Unmatched junction bases numbered 10, after V lost 5 bases and J lost 5 bases. Per the germline V gene, CDR1 is MDHEN and CDR2 is SYDVKM. CDR3 length: 16 residues. This CDR3 reads CASSPLDRGVDNEQFF. Here the CDR3 DNA reads TGTGCCAGCAGTCCTTTGGACAGGGGAGTGGACAATGAGCAGTTCTTC.

The CDR3 sequence: CASSLSVDTQYF. As DNA, the CDR3 is TGTGCCAGCAGCTTATCGGTGGATACGCAGTATTTT. V gene TRBV7-9 combines with J gene TRBJ2-3; no definite D call. The CDR3 contains 12 residues. Germline CDR1 SEHNR, CDR2 FQNEAQ (reference sequence). V was cut by 2 bases and J by 6 bases, with 6 bases left in between.

This chain uses TRBV7-9 with TRBJ2-3; D uncertain. V lost 5 bases and J lost 0, with 15 bases in between. CDR1 SEHNR and CDR2 FQNEAQ come from the germline V gene (reference sequence). There are 16 residues in the CDR3. Written as DNA, the CDR3 is TGTGCCAGCAGCCGCCTCGGCGGCGCTAGCACAGATACGCAGTATTTT. It is translated as CASSRLGGASTDTQYF.

The chain employs TRBV4-1 and TRBJ2-7; 10 nucleotides align to TRBD2. CDR3 length: 13 amino acids. Germline-derived CDR1 and CDR2 are MGHRA and YSYEKL. V was pared by 4 bases and J by 6 bases, with 3 bases of the junction left unmatched. In DNA form, the CDR3 reads TGCGCCAGCAGCCCTTTAGCGGGAGGCGAGCAGTACTTC. Translating gives CASSPLAGGEQYF.

The chain recombines TRBV7-2 with TRBJ1-2; 8 bases are a match to TRBD1. Germline V lookup: CDR1 SGHTA, CDR2 FQGNSA. Trimming at V came to 4 bases and at J to 8 bases, leaving 9 bases not matched to a gene. The CDR3 length is 14 residues. DNA for the CDR3: TGTGCCAGCAGCTCCCAAAGGACAGGGCGGGGCTACACCTTC. Translation: CASSSQRTGRGYTF.